This record looks at one TCR beta chain sequence and its context. The antigen is undetermined. This sample was taken from a study of OX40 agonist ivuxolimab in advanced cancers. The CDR3 contains 12 residues. The germline V gene has CDR1 SNHLY and CDR2 FYNNEI. The protocol was immunoSEQ multiplex PCR, while the TCRdb copy is restricted to in-frame clones and leaves out a portion. The sample carries tens of thousands of clones, about 82% recorded once. Regarding the study as a whole: Several nonresponders also turned out to have low normalized T-cell clonal expansion.

This receptor was identified in an adult with an advanced solid tumor such as melanoma, head and neck, liver or kidney cancer. The chain joins TRBV2 to TRBJ2-5; TRBD1 agrees at 7 bases. Judging by the DNA end, TRBJ2-7 fits better; the J call may be wrong. The material sequenced was CD4+ or CD8+ T cells sorted from blood, taken in a trial of the OX40 agonist ivuxolimab. The CDR3 sequence: CASSGQGYEQYF. CDR3 DNA sequence: TGTGCCAGCAGTGGACAGGGCTACGAGCAGTACTTC.